The present T cell receptor beta chain was sequenced within a study of T cell responses to AZD1222 COVID-19 vaccine. Study-wide results and limits: Vaccination with two AZD1222 doses was followed by a rise in Spike-specific TCR breadth and depth. Only a handful of AZD1222 recipients were seropositive at baseline. Nearly half of spike-specific TCRs reportedly go after variant regions that carry no mutations.

Generated by immunoSEQ multiplex PCR, the TCRdb table keeps only in-frame clones and is missing some. Of 45,000 to 65,000 clones in the sample, 60% to 80% were seen once. Timing groups of about 4 and about 12 weeks for second doses were pooled. Remarks on this clone: Its antigen is not identified.

The CDR3 covers 15 residues. Germline CDR1 is SGHDT and CDR2 is YYEEEE. The trim removed 5 bases at V and 2 bases at J, leaving 9 bases unmatched. The V and J genes are TRBV5-6 and TRBJ1-2; 7 bases are shared with TRBD1. This sequence was found in an adult who received the AZD1222 COVID-19 vaccine. The input for sequencing was peripheral blood, taken 28 days after the second AZD1222 dose. The CDR3 region has the DNA TGTGCCAGCAGTCCTCGCACAGGGGCAAACTATGGCTACACCTTC. The encoded protein is CASSPRTGANYGYTF.